Each of the 7 T cell receptor beta chains below was sequenced from the same sample in a study of cytomegalovirus exposure and HLA in healthy donors. The PCR made use of 60 Vbeta and 13 Jbeta primers. Data came from immunoSEQ multiplex PCR; TCRdb stores just in-frame clones and leaves some out. The clone table shows 200,000 to 250,000 clones, with the ten largest holding approximately 1%. Sample: PBMCs. All receptors derive from a woman aged 25 to 39 in good health and CMV-seropositive.

CDR3 region: CASSQPLGEINYGYTF. In DNA, the CDR3 is TGTGCCAGCAGCCAACCCCTAGGAGAGATTAACTATGGCTACACCTTC. The V and J genes are TRBV5-8 and TRBJ1-2, with D unclear. The CDR3 contains 16 residues. V lost 4 bases and J lost 1, with 17 bases in between. Germline CDR1 SGHTS, CDR2 YDEGEE.

V is TRBV9 and J is TRBJ2-3; D is uncertain. V was trimmed by 4 bases and J by 9 bases, leaving 15 bases between them. Germline V lookup: CDR1 SGDLS, CDR2 YYNGEE. The CDR3 is made up of 13 amino acids. The CDR3 reads CASSPPDQRTQYF. CDR3 nucleotides: TGTGCCAGCAGCCCGCCCGACCAGAGGACGCAGTATTTT.

The chain combines TRBV29-1 with TRBJ1-2; TRBD1 might be the D (5 bases). V was pared by 4 bases and J by 4 bases, with 10 bases between. This CDR3 contains 12 residues. The germline V gene encodes CDR1 SQVTM and CDR2 ANQGSEA. As DNA, the CDR3 is TGCAGCGTTGGACAGAGTGCCTATGGCTACACCTTC. It translates to CSVGQSAYGYTF. The full variable domain, completed using reference TRBV29-1 and TRBJ1-2, is SAVISQKPSRDICQRGTSLTIQCQVDSQVTMMFWYRQQPGQSLTLIATANQGSEATYESGFVIDKFPISRPNLTFSTLTVSNMSPEDSSIYLCSVGQSAYGYTFGSGTRLTVV.

The rearrangement joins TRBV6-6 to TRBJ1-6, with TRBD1 identical over 7 bases. The length of the CDR3 is 16 residues. Trimming at V came to 9 bases and at J to 0 bases, leaving 8 bases not matched to a gene. Germline assignment: CDR1 MNHNY and CDR2 SVGAGI (reference sequence). As DNA, the CDR3 is TGTGCCAGTGGGTCGGGACAGCTCTCCTATAATTCACCCCTCCACTTT. This translates into CASGSGQLSYNSPLHF.

This chain links TRBV5-4 with TRBJ1-3; perhaps TRBD1 as D (5 bases). The V and J ends lost 0 bases and 2 bases respectively, with 9 bases between them. The CDR3 has 15 residues. Germline values: CDR1 SGHNT, CDR2 YYREEE (reference sequence). In DNA, the CDR3 is TGTGCCAGCAGCTTGGACAGGTTGACTGGAAACACCATATATTTT. This sequence encodes CASSLDRLTGNTIYF.

A word on this clone: Likely a read error: the CDR3 ends without its conserved phenylalanine or tryptophan. J is TRBJ1-2 and V is TRBV5-1; 9 bases match TRBD1. The CDR3 is made up of 15 amino acids. Germline CDR1 is SGHRS and CDR2 is YFSETQ. Unmatched junction bases numbered 1, after V lost 0 bases and J lost 1 base. The CDR3 coding sequence is TGCGCCAGCAGCTTGGGGGACAGGGATAACTATGGCTACACCCTC. Translation: CASSLGDRDNYGYTL.

This chain links TRBV5-1 with TRBJ2-1, with 10 bases lining up with TRBD2. The CDR3 loop spans 15 amino acids. Germline V lookup: CDR1 SGHRS, CDR2 YFSETQ. Losses at the gene ends were 5 bases for V and 4 bases for J; bases not matched to a gene: 6. Written as DNA, the CDR3 is TGCGCCAGCAGAAATAGCGGGGGGACGTACAATGAGCAGTTCTTC. Encoded protein: CASRNSGGTYNEQFF.